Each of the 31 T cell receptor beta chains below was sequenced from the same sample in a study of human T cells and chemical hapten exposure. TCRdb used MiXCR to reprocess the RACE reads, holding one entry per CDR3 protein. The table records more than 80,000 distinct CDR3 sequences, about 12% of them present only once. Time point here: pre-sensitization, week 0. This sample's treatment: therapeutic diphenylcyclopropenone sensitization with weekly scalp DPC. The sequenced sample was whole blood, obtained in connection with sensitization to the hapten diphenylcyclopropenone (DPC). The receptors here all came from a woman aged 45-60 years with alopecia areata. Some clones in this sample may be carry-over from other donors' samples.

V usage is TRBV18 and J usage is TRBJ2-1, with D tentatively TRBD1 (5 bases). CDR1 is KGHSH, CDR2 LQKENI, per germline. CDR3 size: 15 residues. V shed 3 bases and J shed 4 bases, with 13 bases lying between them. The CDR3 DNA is TGTGCCAGCTCACCGGCCAGGACAATTTACAATGAGCAGTTCTTC. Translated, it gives CASSPARTIYNEQFF. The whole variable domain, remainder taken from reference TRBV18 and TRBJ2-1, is NAGVMQNPRHLVRRRGQEARLRCSPMKGHSHVYWYRQLPEEGLKFMVYLQKENIIDESGMPKERFSAEFPKEGPSILRIQQVVRGDSAAYFCASSPARTIYNEQFFGPGTRLTVL.

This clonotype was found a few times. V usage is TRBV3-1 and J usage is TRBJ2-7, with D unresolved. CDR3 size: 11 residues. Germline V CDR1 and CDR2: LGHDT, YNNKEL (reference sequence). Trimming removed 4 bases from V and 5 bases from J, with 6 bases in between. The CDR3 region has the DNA TGTGCCAGCAGCCGGAATAACGAGCAGTACTTC. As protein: CASSRNNEQYF.

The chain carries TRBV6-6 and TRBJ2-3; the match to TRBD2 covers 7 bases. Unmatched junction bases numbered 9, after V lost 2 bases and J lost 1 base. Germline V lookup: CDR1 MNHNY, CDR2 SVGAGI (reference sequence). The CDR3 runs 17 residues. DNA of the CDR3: TGTGCCAGCAGTTACCAACCCGGAGCGGGACGCACAGATACGCAGTATTTT. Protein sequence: CASSYQPGAGRTDTQYF.

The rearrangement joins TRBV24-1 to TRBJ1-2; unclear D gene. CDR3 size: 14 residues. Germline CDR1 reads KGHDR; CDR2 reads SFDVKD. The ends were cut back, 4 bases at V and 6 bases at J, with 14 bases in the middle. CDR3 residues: CATSDRQAGNGYTF. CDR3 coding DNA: TGTGCCACCAGTGACCGGCAGGCGGGGAATGGCTACACCTTC.

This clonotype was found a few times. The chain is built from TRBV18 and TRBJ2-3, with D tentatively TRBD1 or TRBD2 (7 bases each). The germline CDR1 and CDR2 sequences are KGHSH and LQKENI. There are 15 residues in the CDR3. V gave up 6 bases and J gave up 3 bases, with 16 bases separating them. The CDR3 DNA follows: TGTGCCAGCTCCGTAAACCAGGGGGGGACAGATACGCAGTATTTT. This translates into CASSVNQGGTDTQYF.

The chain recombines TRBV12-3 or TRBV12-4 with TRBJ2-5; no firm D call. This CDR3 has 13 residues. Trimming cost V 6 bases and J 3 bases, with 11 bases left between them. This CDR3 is CASSTVAEETQYF. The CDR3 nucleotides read TGTGCCAGCAGCACAGTAGCAGAAGAGACCCAGTACTTC.

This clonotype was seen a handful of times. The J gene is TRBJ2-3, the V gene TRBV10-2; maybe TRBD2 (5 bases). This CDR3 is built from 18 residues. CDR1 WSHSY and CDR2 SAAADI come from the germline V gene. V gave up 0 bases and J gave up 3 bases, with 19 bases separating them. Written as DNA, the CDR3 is TGCGCCAGCAGTGAGTCGAAATATCGCCAGCGGAGTACAGATACGCAGTATTTT. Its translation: CASSESKYRQRSTDTQYF.

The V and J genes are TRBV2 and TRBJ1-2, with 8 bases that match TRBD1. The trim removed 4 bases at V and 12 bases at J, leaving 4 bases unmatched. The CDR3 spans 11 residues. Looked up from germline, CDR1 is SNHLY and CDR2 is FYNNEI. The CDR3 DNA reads TGTGCCAGCAGTGTAAAGGACAGGGACACCTTC. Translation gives CASSVKDRDTF.

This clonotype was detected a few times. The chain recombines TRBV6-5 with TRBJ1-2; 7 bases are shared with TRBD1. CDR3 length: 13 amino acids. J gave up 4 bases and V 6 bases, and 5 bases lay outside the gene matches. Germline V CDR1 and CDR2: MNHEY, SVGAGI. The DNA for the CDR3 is TGTGCCAGCAGGGGGGACAGACCCTATGGCTACACCTTC. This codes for CASRGDRPYGYTF.

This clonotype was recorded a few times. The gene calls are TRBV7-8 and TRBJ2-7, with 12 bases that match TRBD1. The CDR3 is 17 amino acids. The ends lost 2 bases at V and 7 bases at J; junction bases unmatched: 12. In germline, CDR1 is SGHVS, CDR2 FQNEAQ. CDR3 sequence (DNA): TGTGCCAGCAGCTTAAAAGCCGGGACAGGGGGCTTCAGGGAGCAGTACTTC. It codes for CASSLKAGTGGFREQYF.

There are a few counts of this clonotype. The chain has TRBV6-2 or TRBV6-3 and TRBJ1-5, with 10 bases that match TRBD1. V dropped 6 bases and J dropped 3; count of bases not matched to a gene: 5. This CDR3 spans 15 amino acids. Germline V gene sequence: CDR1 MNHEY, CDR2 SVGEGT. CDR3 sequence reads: CASSGGQGFNQPQHF. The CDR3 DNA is TGTGCCAGCAGCGGGGGACAGGGGTTCAATCAGCCCCAGCATTTT.

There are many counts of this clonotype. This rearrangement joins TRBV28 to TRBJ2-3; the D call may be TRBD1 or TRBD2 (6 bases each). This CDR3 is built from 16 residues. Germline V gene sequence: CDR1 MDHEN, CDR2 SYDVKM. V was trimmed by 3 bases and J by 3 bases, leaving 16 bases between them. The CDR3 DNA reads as TGTGCCAGCAGTTTGGGGGGCTTTTTAGGGACAGATACGCAGTATTTT. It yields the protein CASSLGGFLGTDTQYF.

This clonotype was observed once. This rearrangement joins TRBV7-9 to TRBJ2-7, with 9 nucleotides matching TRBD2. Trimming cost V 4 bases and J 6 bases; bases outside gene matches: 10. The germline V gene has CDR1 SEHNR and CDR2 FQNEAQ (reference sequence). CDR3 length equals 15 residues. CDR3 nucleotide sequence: TGTGCCAGCAGCTCCCGTAGTAGGACTAGCGTCGAGCAGTACTTC. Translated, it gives CASSSRSRTSVEQYF.

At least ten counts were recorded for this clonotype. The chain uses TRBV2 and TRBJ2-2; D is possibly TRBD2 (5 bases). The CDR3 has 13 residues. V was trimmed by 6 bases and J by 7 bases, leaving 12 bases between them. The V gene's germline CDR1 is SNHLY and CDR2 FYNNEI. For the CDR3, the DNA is TGTGCCAGCAGCGACGGGAACGGCGGGGAGCTGTTTTTT. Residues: CASSDGNGGELFF.

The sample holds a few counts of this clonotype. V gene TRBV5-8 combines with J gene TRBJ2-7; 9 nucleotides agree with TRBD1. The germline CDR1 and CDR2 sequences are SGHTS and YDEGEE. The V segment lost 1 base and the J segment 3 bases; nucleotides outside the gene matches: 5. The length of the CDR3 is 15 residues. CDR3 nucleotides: TGTGCCAGCAGCTTGCCCGGGACAGGGTTCTACGAGCAGTACTTC. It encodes CASSLPGTGFYEQYF.

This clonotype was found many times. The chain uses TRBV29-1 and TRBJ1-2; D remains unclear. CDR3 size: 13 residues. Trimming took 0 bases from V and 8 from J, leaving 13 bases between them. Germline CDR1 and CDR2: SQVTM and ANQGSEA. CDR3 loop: CSVEEYREAGYTF. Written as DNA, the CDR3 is TGCAGCGTTGAAGAGTATAGGGAGGCGGGCTACACCTTC.

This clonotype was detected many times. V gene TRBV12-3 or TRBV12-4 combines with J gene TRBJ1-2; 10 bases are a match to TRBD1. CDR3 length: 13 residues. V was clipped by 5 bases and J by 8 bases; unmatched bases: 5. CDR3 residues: CASSGGQGRGYTF. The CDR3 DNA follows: TGTGCCAGCAGTGGGGGACAGGGGAGAGGCTACACCTTC.

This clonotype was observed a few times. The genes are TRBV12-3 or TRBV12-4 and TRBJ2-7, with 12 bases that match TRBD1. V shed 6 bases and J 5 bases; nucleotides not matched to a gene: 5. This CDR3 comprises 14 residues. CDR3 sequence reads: CASSTGTGGDEQYF. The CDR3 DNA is TGTGCCAGCAGCACCGGGACAGGGGGCGACGAGCAGTACTTC.

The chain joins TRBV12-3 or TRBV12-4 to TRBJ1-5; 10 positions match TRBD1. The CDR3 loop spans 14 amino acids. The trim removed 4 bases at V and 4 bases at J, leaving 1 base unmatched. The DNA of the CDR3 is TGTGCCAGCAGTTGGACAGGGGGAAATCAGCCCCAGCATTTT. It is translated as CASSWTGGNQPQHF.

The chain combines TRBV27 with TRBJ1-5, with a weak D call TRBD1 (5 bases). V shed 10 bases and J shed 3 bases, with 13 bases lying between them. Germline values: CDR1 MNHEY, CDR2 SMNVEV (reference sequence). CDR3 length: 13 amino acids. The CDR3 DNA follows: TGTGCCACGGGCGGGACCGTCAATCAGCCCCAGCATTTT. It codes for CATGGTVNQPQHF.

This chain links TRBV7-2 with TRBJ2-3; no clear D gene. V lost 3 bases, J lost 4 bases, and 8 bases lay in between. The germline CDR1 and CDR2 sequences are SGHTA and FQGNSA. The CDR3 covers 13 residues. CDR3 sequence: CASSFDMSDTQYF. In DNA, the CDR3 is TGTGCCAGCAGCTTCGATATGTCAGATACGCAGTATTTT. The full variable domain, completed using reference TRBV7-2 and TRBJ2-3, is GAGVSQSPSNKVTEKGKDVELRCDPISGHTALYWYRQSLGQGLEFLIYFQGNSAPDKSGLPSDRFSAERTGGSVSTLTIQRTQQEDSAVYLCASSFDMSDTQYFGPGTRLTVL.

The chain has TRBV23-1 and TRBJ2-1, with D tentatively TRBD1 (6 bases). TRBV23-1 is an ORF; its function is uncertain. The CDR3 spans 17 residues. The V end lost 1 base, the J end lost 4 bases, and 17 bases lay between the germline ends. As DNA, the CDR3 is TGCGCCAGCAGTCAATGGAATCGGAAGGACAGTTACAATGAGCAGTTCTTC. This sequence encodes CASSQWNRKDSYNEQFF.

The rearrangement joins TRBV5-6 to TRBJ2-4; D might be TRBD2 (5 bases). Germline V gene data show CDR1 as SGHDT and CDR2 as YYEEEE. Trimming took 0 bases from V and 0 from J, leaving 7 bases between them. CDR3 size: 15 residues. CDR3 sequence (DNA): TGTGCCAGCAGCTTGGAGCGGATAGCCAAAAACATTCAGTACTTC. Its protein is CASSLERIAKNIQYF.

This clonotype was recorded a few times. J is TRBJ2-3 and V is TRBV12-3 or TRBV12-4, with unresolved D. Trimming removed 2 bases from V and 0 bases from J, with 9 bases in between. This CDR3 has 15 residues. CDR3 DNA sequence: TGTGCCAGCAGTTTAAACGGTCCTAGCACAGATACGCAGTATTTT. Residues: CASSLNGPSTDTQYF.

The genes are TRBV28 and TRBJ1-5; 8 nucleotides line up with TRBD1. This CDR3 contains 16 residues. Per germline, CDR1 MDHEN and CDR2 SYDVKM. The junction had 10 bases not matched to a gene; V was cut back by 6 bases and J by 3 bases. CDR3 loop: CASSQIRQGNNQPQHF. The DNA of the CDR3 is TGTGCCAGCAGCCAGATTCGACAGGGGAACAATCAGCCCCAGCATTTT. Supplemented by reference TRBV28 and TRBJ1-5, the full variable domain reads DVKVTQSSRYLVKRTGEKVFLECVQDMDHENMFWYRQDPGLGLRLIYFSYDVKMKEKGDIPEGYSVSREKKERFSLILESASTNQTSMYLCASSQIRQGNNQPQHFGDGTRLSIL.

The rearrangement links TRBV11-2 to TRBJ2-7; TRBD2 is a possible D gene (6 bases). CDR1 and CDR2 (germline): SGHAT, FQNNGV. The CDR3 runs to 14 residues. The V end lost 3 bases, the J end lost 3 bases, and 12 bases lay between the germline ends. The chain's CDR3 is CASSFGGYNYEQYF. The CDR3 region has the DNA TGTGCCAGCAGCTTTGGGGGGTACAACTACGAGCAGTACTTC.

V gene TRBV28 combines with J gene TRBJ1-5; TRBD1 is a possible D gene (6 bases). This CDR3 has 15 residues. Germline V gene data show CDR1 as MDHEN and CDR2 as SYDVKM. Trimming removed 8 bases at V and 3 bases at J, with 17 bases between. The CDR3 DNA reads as TGTGCCAGCGGAACAGTACAGGGCATCAATCAGCCCCAGCATTTT. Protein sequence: CASGTVQGINQPQHF.

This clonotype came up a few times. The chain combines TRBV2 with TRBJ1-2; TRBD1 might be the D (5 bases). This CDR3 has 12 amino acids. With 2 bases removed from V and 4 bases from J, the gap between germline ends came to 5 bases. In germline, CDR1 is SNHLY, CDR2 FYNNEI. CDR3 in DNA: TGTGCCAGCAGTGAACAGGGCTATGGCTACACCTTC. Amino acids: CASSEQGYGYTF.

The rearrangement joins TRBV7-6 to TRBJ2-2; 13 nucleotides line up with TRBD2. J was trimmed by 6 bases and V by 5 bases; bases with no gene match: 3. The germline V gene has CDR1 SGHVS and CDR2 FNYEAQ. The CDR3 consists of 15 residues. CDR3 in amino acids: CASSRTSGSPGELFF. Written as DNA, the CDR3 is TGTGCCAGCAGCAGGACTAGCGGGAGTCCCGGGGAGCTGTTTTTT.

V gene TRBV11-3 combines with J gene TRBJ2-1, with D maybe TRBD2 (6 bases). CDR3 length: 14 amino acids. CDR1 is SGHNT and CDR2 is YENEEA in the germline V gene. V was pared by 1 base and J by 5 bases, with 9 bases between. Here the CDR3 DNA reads TGTGCCAGCAGCTTAGTCGGGGGTGACAATGAGCAGTTCTTC. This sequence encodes CASSLVGGDNEQFF.

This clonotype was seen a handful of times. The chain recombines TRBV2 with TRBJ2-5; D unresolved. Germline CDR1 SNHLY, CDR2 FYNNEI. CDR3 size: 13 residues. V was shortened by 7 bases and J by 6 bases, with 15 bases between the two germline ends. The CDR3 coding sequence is TGTGCCAGCACAAGCCGTTCTATAAAGACCCAGTACTTC. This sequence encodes CASTSRSIKTQYF.